One sample yielded the 12 T cell receptor beta chains listed below, sequenced in a study of shared clonotypes between healthy human individuals. The protocol was immunoSEQ multiplex PCR, while the TCRdb copy is restricted to in-frame clones and leaves out a portion. The table lists 600,000 or so clones, 85% to 95% of them singletons. Naive CD8 cells lacked CD45RO and underwent positive selection for CCR7, leaving out terminally differentiated effector memory CD45RA+ cells. Sequenced input: naive CD8+ T cells sorted from blood. The origin of the receptors is a young woman in good health.

The chain links TRBV28 to TRBJ1-1; no reliable D call. Between the trimmed V and J ends, which lost 5 bases and 5 bases, there was a span of 18 bases. The CDR3 has 15 residues. CDR1 is MDHEN and CDR2 is SYDVKM in the germline V gene. The CDR3 bases are TGTGCCAGCAGTCCGACCTCAAAGGAGGAGACTGAAGCTTTCTTT. It translates to CASSPTSKEETEAFF.

The chain carries TRBV7-8 and TRBJ2-5; 7 nucleotides align to TRBD1. TRBJ2-7 matches the DNA end more closely, so the J call is doubtful. CDR3 length equals 15 residues. Germline assignment: CDR1 SGHVS and CDR2 FQNEAQ. The CDR3 is CASSFDRVRSYEQYF. In DNA form, the CDR3 reads TGTGCCAGCAGCTTTGACAGGGTACGCTCCTACGAGCAGTACTTC.

Worth noting for this clone: This sample also contains other DNA sequences that code for the same CDR3. The chain recombines TRBV27 with TRBJ2-3; unclear D gene. Trimming left V 3 bases short and J 6 bases short, with 7 bases between. CDR1 is MNHEY, CDR2 SMNVEV, per germline (reference sequence). This CDR3 has 12 amino acids. The CDR3 loop is CASSFSADTQYF. In nucleotides, the CDR3 is TGTGCCAGCAGTTTCAGCGCGGATACGCAGTATTTT.

The J gene is TRBJ2-5, the V gene TRBV11-2; D is undetermined. The V end lost 1 base, the J end lost 5 bases, and 8 bases lay between the germline ends. The CDR3 is made up of 13 amino acids. Germline values: CDR1 SGHAT, CDR2 FQNNGV. CDR3 in DNA: TGTGCCAGCAGCTTAGTAGGGTCGGAGACCCAGTACTTC. As protein: CASSLVGSETQYF.

This rearrangement joins TRBV29-1 to TRBJ2-7; D ambiguous. CDR1 and CDR2 (germline): SQVTM, ANQGSEA. CDR3 length equals 13 residues. Trimming left V 5 bases short and J 0 bases short, with 11 bases between. Here the CDR3 reads CSVLSESSYEQYF. As DNA, the CDR3 is TGCAGCGTTCTGAGCGAGAGCTCCTACGAGCAGTACTTC.

CDR3 in amino acids: CASSPNAAYEQYF. For the CDR3, the DNA is TGTGCCAGCAGTCCGAACGCAGCCTACGAGCAGTACTTC. This rearrangement joins TRBV27 to TRBJ2-7; D is ambiguous. The CDR3 runs 13 residues. CDR1 and CDR2 (germline): MNHEY, SMNVEV (reference sequence). Trimming shortened V by 5 bases and J by 2 bases, and 10 bases separated the two germline ends.

The rearrangement links TRBV30 to TRBJ2-7; tentative D call: TRBD1 (5 bases). The CDR3 totals 13 residues. Germline CDR1 reads GTSNPN; CDR2 reads SVGIG (reference sequence). The V gene lost 4 bases and the J gene lost 5 bases, with 15 bases spanning the gap. This chain's CDR3 is CAWTMGLGDEQYF. CDR3 DNA: TGTGCCTGGACCATGGGGCTTGGGGACGAGCAGTACTTC.

This sequence joins TRBV5-8 and TRBJ1-2; D not resolved. This CDR3 has 11 residues. Germline V lookup: CDR1 SGHTS, CDR2 YDEGEE. Trimming removed 3 bases from V and 1 base from J, with 1 base in between. CDR3 nucleotides: TGTGCCAGCAGCTATAACTATGGCTACACCTTC. This codes for CASSYNYGYTF.

In the case of this clone: This same CDR3 is encoded by further DNA sequences in the sample. The chain joins TRBV6-5 to TRBJ2-7; D unresolved. The germline V and J ends were trimmed by 3 bases and 3 bases, with 9 bases remaining between them. Germline V gene sequence: CDR1 MNHEY, CDR2 SVGAGI. The CDR3 runs to 13 residues. CDR3 coding DNA: TGTGCCAGCAGTTATGGCCCGAACTACGAGCAGTACTTC. Its translation: CASSYGPNYEQYF.

A single count supports this clone. The chain carries TRBV21-1 and TRBJ1-5; TRBD1, the table's D call, was not compared with the DNA. TRBV21-1 is an annotated pseudogene. The CDR3 covers 15 residues. CDR3 amino acids: CASSILTGSNQPQHF. The CDR3 DNA is TGTGCCAGCAGCATCCTGACAGGGAGCAATCAGCCCCAGCATTTT.

The V call is TRBV27, the J call TRBJ2-7, with a tentative D call TRBD2 (5 bases). Trimming pared 7 bases from V and 2 bases from J, leaving 15 bases between. Germline loops: CDR1 MNHEY, CDR2 SMNVEV (reference sequence). The CDR3 runs to 14 residues. This CDR3 reads CASKEDFLTYEQYF. The CDR3 DNA reads TGTGCCAGCAAGGAGGACTTCCTAACCTACGAGCAGTACTTC.

Points on this clone: In the same sample, other DNA sequences code for this CDR3. This sequence joins TRBV27 and TRBJ1-5; D is uncertain. Trimming removed 3 bases at V and 0 bases at J, with 6 bases between. Germline V gene lookup returns CDR1 MNHEY and CDR2 SMNVEV (reference sequence). The CDR3 extends over 14 amino acids. In DNA form, the CDR3 reads TGTGCCAGCAGTTTGTCTGGTAGCAATCAGCCCCAGCATTTT. Translated: CASSLSGSNQPQHF.